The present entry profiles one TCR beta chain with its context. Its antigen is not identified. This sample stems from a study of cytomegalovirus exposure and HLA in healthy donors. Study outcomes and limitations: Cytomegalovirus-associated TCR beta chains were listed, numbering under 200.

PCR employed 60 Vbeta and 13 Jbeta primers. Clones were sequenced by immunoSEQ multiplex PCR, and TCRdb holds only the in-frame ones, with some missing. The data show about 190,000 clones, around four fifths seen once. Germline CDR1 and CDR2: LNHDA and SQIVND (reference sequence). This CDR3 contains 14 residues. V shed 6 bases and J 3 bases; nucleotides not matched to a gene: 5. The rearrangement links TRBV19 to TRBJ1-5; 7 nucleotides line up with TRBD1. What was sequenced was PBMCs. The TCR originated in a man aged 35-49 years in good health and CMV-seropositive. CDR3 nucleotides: TGTGCCAGTAGCGAGGGACAGATCAATCAGCCCCAGCATTTT. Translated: CASSEGQINQPQHF.